One sample yielded the 24 T cell receptor beta chains listed below, sequenced in a study of T cell responses to AZD1222 COVID-19 vaccine. TCRdb's table, derived via immunoSEQ multiplex PCR, lists solely in-frame clones and lacks some. This table has 120,000 or so clones, 80% to 90% appearing once. This sample comprised peripheral blood, obtained on day 0 of AZD1222 vaccination. All receptors come from an adult in good health.

V and J are TRBV4-1 and TRBJ1-2; D unresolved. Trimming cost V 1 base and J 4 bases, with 7 bases left between them. Germline CDR1 and CDR2: MGHRA and YSYEKL. The CDR3 has 13 residues. CDR3 DNA sequence: TGCGCCAGCAGCCAAGTGGCAGGCTATGGCTACACCTTC. Encoded protein: CASSQVAGYGYTF.

J is TRBJ1-4 and V is TRBV6-2 or TRBV6-3; D is uncertain. This CDR3 has 15 amino acids. The germline V and J ends were trimmed by 2 bases and 0 bases, with 7 bases remaining between them. Per germline, CDR1 MNHEY and CDR2 SVGEGT. CDR3 nucleotides: TGTGCCAGCAGTTACGATGAAACAACTAATGAAAAACTGTTTTTT. Protein: CASSYDETTNEKLFF.

The V call is TRBV27, the J call TRBJ2-2; perhaps TRBD2 as D (5 bases). The ends were cut back, 1 base at V and 6 bases at J, with 6 bases in the middle. Germline values: CDR1 MNHEY, CDR2 SMNVEV (reference sequence). The CDR3 spans 13 residues. As DNA, the CDR3 is TGTGCCAGCAGTTTATTCGGGGCCGGGGAGCTGTTTTTT. The encoded protein is CASSLFGAGELFF.

Notes on this clone: A read error may produce the germline difference seen at one junction end. V gene TRBV7-2 combines with J gene TRBJ2-3; 9 bases are shared with TRBD2. The CDR3 extends over 12 amino acids. CDR1 is SGHTA, CDR2 FQGNSA, per germline. CDR3 in DNA: TGTGCCAGCAGCCGAGACGGACTAGCGAAACATTTT. Amino acids: CASSRDGLAKHF. Filled out from reference TRBV7-2 and TRBJ2-3, the complete variable domain reads GAGVSQSPSNKVTEKGKDVELRCDPISGHTALYWYRQSLGQGLEFLIYFQGNSAPDKSGLPSDRFSAERTGGSVSTLTIQRTQQEDSAVYLCASSRDGLAKHFGPGTRLTVL.

The V and J genes are TRBV6-2 or TRBV6-3 and TRBJ1-3; no reliable D call. The germline V and J ends were trimmed by 2 bases and 0 bases, with 14 bases remaining between them. The V gene's germline CDR1 is MNHEY and CDR2 SVGEGT. The length of the CDR3 is 17 residues. For the CDR3, the DNA is TGTGCCAGCAGTTACCCCGACCTCAGGTTCTCTGGAAACACCATATATTTT. Protein: CASSYPDLRFSGNTIYF.

The chain has TRBV3-1 (or the pseudogene TRBV3-2) and TRBJ2-1; TRBD2 matches 10 bases. V lost 6 bases to trimming and J lost 4 bases; unmatched junction nucleotides: 12. CDR3 size: 17 residues. Germline V gene data show CDR1 as LGHDT and CDR2 as YNNKEL (reference sequence). The CDR3 bases are TGTGCCAGCAGTGAGACTTTTAGCGGGGGGATTTACAATGAGCAGTTCTTC. Translated, it gives CASSETFSGGIYNEQFF.

This chain connects TRBV2 to TRBJ1-5, with unresolved D. Trimming cost V 2 bases and J 4 bases, with 9 bases left between them. This CDR3 has 14 residues. CDR1 and CDR2 (germline): SNHLY, FYNNEI. This CDR3 is CASSEYPGNQPQHF. The CDR3 DNA sequence: TGTGCCAGCAGTGAATATCCGGGGAATCAGCCCCAGCATTTT.

This chain links TRBV5-6 with TRBJ1-6; 7 bases match TRBD1. V shed 3 bases, J shed 4 bases, and the junction held 7 bases outside the gene matches. Germline V CDR1 and CDR2: SGHDT, YYEEEE. The CDR3 contains 16 residues. CDR3: CASSSWAGQYNSPLHF. CDR3 bases: TGTGCCAGCAGCTCGTGGGCGGGACAGTATAATTCACCCCTCCACTTT. Based on the CDR3 plus reference TRBV5-6 and TRBJ1-6, the full variable domain is DAGVTQSPTHLIKTRGQQVTLRCSPKSGHDTVSWYQQALGQGPQFIFQYYEEEERQRGNFPDRFSGHQFPNYSSELNVNALLLGDSALYLCASSSWAGQYNSPLHFGNGTRLTVT.

The chain is built from TRBV11-2 and TRBJ2-3; 15 bases line up with TRBD2. The CDR3 runs to 18 residues. With 5 bases clipped from V and 1 base from J, the junction kept 7 bases outside the gene matches. Germline-derived CDR1 and CDR2 are SGHAT and FQNNGV. This chain's CDR3 is CASSPPGLAGGRTDTQYF. The DNA of the CDR3 is TGTGCCAGCAGCCCGCCGGGACTAGCGGGAGGACGCACAGATACGCAGTATTTT.

The chain is built from TRBV23-1 and TRBJ1-2; D not certain. TRBV23-1 is sorted into the ORF group, with uncertain function. Between the trimmed V and J ends, which lost 0 bases and 4 bases, there was a span of 9 bases. The CDR3 extends over 14 amino acids. The CDR3 nucleotides read TGCGCCAGCAGTCAATCAGGGTTAAGCTATGGCTACACCTTC. Its protein is CASSQSGLSYGYTF.

This chain uses TRBV10-3 with TRBJ2-2; D is unclear. Germline CDR1 is ENHRY and CDR2 is SYGVKD. V shed 11 bases and J shed 7 bases, with 17 bases lying between them. This CDR3 has 13 amino acids. The CDR3 spells CAARADGDGELFF. As DNA, the CDR3 is TGTGCCGCCCGCGCTGATGGTGACGGGGAGCTGTTTTTT.

The V call is TRBV6-6, the J call TRBJ1-3; 8 nucleotides agree with TRBD1. The CDR3 has 18 residues. Germline V gene sequence: CDR1 MNHNY, CDR2 SVGAGI (reference sequence). Unmatched junction bases numbered 17, after V lost 5 bases and J lost 5 bases. CDR3 nucleotide sequence: TGTGCCAGCAGTCGCGGACAGGGCCCCATACTACTACGAAACACCATATATTTT. Translation gives CASSRGQGPILLRNTIYF.

This chain connects TRBV7-6 to TRBJ2-2; 8 nucleotides agree with TRBD2. Germline V gene sequence: CDR1 SGHVS, CDR2 FNYEAQ. The CDR3 spans 15 residues. With 1 base clipped from V and 3 bases from J, the junction kept 1 base outside the gene matches. CDR3 loop: CASSLGAGDTGELFF. The CDR3 DNA reads TGTGCCAGCAGCTTAGGAGCGGGGGACACCGGGGAGCTGTTTTTT.

V usage is TRBV2 and J usage is TRBJ1-5, with D tentatively TRBD1 (5 bases). V lost 3 bases and J lost 9, with 18 bases in between. Germline CDR1 reads SNHLY; CDR2 reads FYNNEI. This CDR3 is built from 15 residues. In nucleotides, the CDR3 is TGTGCCAGCAGTGAGAGAGGGCAGGCCGGGGGGCCCCAGCATTTT. It translates to CASSERGQAGGPQHF.

The CDR3 loop is CASSPGTGGGLGYTF. CDR3 bases: TGCGCCAGCAGCCCCGGTACAGGGGGCGGTTTGGGCTACACCTTC. This rearrangement joins TRBV5-1 to TRBJ1-2; 9 bases are shared with TRBD1. Germline assignment: CDR1 SGHRS and CDR2 YFSETQ. Trimming removed 4 bases from V and 8 bases from J; junction bases left unmatched: 12. This CDR3 region has 15 residues.

This chain connects TRBV11-2 to TRBJ2-2; maybe TRBD1 (5 bases). The V end lost 1 base, the J end lost 5 bases, and 5 bases lay between the germline ends. Looked up from germline, CDR1 is SGHAT and CDR2 is FQNNGV. CDR3 size: 13 residues. The CDR3: CASSLGQTGELFF. The CDR3 DNA follows: TGTGCCAGCAGCTTAGGACAGACCGGGGAGCTGTTTTTT. Together with reference TRBV11-2 and TRBJ2-2, the CDR3 gives the full variable domain: EAGVAQSPRYKIIEKRQSVAFWCNPISGHATLYWYQQILGQGPKLLIQFQNNGVVDDSQLPKDRFSAERLKGVDSTLKIQPAKLEDSAVYLCASSLGQTGELFFGEGSRLTVL.

The chain joins TRBV19 to TRBJ2-2; D may be TRBD2 (6 bases). V gave up 4 bases and J gave up 3 bases, with 15 bases separating them. The germline CDR1 and CDR2 sequences are LNHDA and SQIVND (reference sequence). This CDR3 is built from 16 residues. The CDR3 coding sequence is TGTGCCAGTAGTACCGGGACGAGGAGGGACACCGGGGAGCTGTTTTTT. Its protein is CASSTGTRRDTGELFF.

The J gene is TRBJ1-6, the V gene TRBV30; TRBD1 matches at 7 bases. Per the germline V gene, CDR1 is GTSNPN and CDR2 is SVGIG (reference sequence). CDR3 length: 17 amino acids. The junction had 10 bases not matched to a gene; V was cut back by 2 bases and J by 3 bases. The CDR3, as DNA: TGTGCCTGGAGTCCCCGGACAGGCGCTTTCTATAATTCACCCCTCCACTTT. Translation gives CAWSPRTGAFYNSPLHF.

Only one count was recorded for this clone. This chain connects TRBV5-1 to TRBJ2-5; TRBD2 is a possible D gene (5 bases). CDR1 is SGHRS, CDR2 YFSETQ, per germline. Trimming pared 4 bases from V and 5 bases from J, leaving 12 bases between. The CDR3 sequence is 13 residues long. The CDR3 DNA sequence: TGCGCCAGCAGCCCCCGGCCGGGGGAGACCCAGTACTTC. Its protein product is CASSPRPGETQYF.

This chain links TRBV30 with TRBJ2-7; TRBD2 matches 10 bases. With V trimmed by 2 bases and J by 6 bases, 10 bases remained unmatched. There are 15 residues in the CDR3. Germline loops: CDR1 GTSNPN, CDR2 SVGIG (reference sequence). CDR3 amino acids: CAWSPGRLAGAEQYF. The CDR3 DNA is TGTGCCTGGAGTCCCGGTCGGCTAGCGGGAGCCGAGCAGTACTTC.

This sequence joins TRBV27 and TRBJ2-7, with 10 bases aligning to TRBD1. The length of the CDR3 is 13 residues. In germline, CDR1 is MNHEY, CDR2 SMNVEV (reference sequence). Trimming at V came to 6 bases and at J to 5 bases, leaving 4 bases not matched to a gene. Here the CDR3 reads CASRVGQGNEQYF. In DNA, the CDR3 is TGTGCCAGCAGGGTGGGACAGGGGAACGAGCAGTACTTC.

The rearrangement uses TRBV18 and TRBJ2-7; D is unresolved. The V end lost 2 bases, the J end lost 2 bases, and 7 bases lay between the germline ends. Germline values: CDR1 KGHSH, CDR2 LQKENI. This CDR3 spans 13 amino acids. Written as DNA, the CDR3 is TGTGCCAGCTCACCATGGCAGACCTACGAGCAGTACTTC. It encodes CASSPWQTYEQYF.

The chain carries TRBV3-1 (or the pseudogene TRBV3-2) and TRBJ1-4; 8 bases are a match to TRBD1. CDR1 and CDR2 (germline): LGHDT, YNNKEL (reference sequence). J gave up 6 bases and V 5 bases, and 5 bases lay outside the gene matches. The CDR3 sequence is 14 residues long. Here the CDR3 reads CASSYRGGYEKLFF. The CDR3 nucleotides are TGTGCCAGCAGCTACAGGGGGGGTTATGAAAAACTGTTTTTT.

The J gene is TRBJ2-7, the V gene TRBV7-8; D ambiguous. V was shortened by 3 bases and J by 2 bases, with 26 bases between the two germline ends. Germline V CDR1 and CDR2: SGHVS, FQNEAQ. CDR3 length equals 19 residues. The CDR3 region has the DNA TGTGCCAGCAGCTTTGAGGTGACGCACGCCGTACCCTCAGCCTACGAGCAGTACTTC. Its translation is CASSFEVTHAVPSAYEQYF. Combining the CDR3 with reference TRBV7-8 and TRBJ2-7 gives the whole variable domain GAGVSQSPRYKVAKRGQDVALRCDPISGHVSLFWYQQALGQGPEFLTYFQNEAQLDKSGLPSDRFFAERPEGSVSTLKIQRTQQEDSAVYLCASSFEVTHAVPSAYEQYFGPGTRLTVT.